This entry concerns a single T cell receptor (beta chain). Its antigen is undetermined. The CDR3 covers 16 residues. V was cut by 0 bases and J by 4 bases, with 15 bases left in between. Germline loops: CDR1 MGHRA, CDR2 YSYEKL. The sample belongs to a study of T cell responses to AZD1222 COVID-19 vaccine. Study-wide results and caveats: In all cases, repertoires were sampled only after the peak T cell response.

Libraries were prepared by immunoSEQ multiplex PCR; TCRdb keeps only in-frame clonotypes and omits some of them. The sample comprises 120,000 to 150,000 clones, more than 70% of which are singletons, and 3% to 4% rests with the top ten. The material sequenced was peripheral blood, taken on day 0 of MenACWY control vaccination. The genes are TRBV4-1 and TRBJ1-2, with D perhaps TRBD1 (6 bases). The clonotype originates from an adult in good health. CDR3 DNA sequence: TGCGCCAGCAGCCAAGATGGTGGGGGGCGTCCCTATGGCTACACCTTC. Its translation: CASSQDGGGRPYGYTF.